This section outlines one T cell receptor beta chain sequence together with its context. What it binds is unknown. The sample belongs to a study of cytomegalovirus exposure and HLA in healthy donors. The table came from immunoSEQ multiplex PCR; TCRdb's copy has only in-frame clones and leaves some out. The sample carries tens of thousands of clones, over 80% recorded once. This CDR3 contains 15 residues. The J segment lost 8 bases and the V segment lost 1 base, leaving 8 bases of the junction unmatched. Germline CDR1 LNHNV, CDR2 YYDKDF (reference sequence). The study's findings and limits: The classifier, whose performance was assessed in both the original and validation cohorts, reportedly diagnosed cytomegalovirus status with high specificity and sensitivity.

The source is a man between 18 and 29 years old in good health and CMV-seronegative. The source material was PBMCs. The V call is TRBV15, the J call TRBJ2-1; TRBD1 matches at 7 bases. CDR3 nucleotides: TGTGCCACCAGCAGAGTCGGGCAGGGGGTTGATGAGCAGTTCTTC. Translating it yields CATSRVGQGVDEQFF.